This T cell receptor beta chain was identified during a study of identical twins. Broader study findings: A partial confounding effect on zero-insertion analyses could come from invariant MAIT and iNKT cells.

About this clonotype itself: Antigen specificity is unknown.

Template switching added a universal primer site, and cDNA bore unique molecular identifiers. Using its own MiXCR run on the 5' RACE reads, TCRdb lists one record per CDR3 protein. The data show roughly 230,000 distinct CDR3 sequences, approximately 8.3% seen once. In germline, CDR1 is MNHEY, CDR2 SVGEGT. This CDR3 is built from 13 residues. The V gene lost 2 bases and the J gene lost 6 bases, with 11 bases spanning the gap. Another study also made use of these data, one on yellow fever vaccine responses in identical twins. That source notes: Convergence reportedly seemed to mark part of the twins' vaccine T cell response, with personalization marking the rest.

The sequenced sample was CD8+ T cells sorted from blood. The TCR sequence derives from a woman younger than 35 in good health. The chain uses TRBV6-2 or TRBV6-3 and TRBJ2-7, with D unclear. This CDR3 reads CASSYPGSFEQYF. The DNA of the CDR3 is TGTGCCAGCAGTTACCCCGGCTCTTTCGAGCAGTACTTC.